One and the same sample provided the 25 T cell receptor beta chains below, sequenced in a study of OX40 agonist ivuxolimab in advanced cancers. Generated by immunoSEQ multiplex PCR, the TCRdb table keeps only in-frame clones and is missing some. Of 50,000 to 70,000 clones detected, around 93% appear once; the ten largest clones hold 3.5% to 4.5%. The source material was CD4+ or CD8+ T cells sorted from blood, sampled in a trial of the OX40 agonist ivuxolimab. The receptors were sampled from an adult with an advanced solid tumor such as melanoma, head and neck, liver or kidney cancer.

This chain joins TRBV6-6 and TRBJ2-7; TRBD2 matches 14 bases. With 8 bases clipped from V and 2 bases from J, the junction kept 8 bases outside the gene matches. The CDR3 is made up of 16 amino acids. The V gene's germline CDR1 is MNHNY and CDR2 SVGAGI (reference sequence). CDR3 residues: CASLGLAGVQTYEQYF. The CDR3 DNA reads TGTGCCAGCCTGGGACTAGCGGGAGTCCAAACCTACGAGCAGTACTTC.

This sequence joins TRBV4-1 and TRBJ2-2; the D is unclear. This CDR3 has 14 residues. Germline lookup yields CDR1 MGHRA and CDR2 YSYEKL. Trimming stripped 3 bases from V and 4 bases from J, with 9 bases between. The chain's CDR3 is CASSQIDRTGELFF. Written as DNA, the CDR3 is TGCGCCAGCAGCCAGATTGACCGCACCGGGGAGCTGTTTTTT.

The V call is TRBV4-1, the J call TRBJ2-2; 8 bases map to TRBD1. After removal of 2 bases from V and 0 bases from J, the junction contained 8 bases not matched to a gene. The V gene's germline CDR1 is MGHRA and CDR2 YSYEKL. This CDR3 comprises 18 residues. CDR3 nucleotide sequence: TGCGCCAGCAGCCAACTCACAGGGGGGCTATCGAACACCGGGGAGCTGTTTTTT. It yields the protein CASSQLTGGLSNTGELFF.

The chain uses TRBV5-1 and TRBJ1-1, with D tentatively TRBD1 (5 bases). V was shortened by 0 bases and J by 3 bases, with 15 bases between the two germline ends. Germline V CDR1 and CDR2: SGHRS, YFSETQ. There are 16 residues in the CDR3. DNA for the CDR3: TGCGCCAGCAGCTTGGAGGCAGGGTGGGGGTACACTGAAGCTTTCTTT. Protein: CASSLEAGWGYTEAFF.

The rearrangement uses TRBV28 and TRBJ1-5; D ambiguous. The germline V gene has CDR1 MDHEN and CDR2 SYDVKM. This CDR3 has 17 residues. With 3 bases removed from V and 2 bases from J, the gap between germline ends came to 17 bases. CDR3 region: CASSLNPRTVGNQPQHF. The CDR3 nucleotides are TGTGCCAGCAGTTTGAACCCCAGGACCGTTGGCAATCAGCCCCAGCATTTT.

The CDR3 sequence is CASSLGSYGGSTGELFF. The CDR3 DNA reads TGTGCCAGCAGCTTAGGTTCATATGGGGGGAGCACCGGGGAGCTGTTTTTT. The chain joins TRBV7-6 to TRBJ2-2; possibly TRBD2 for D (6 bases). The CDR3 is 17 amino acids. V lost 1 base, J lost 4 bases, and 16 bases lay in between. The germline V gene encodes CDR1 SGHVS and CDR2 FNYEAQ. Filled out from reference TRBV7-6 and TRBJ2-2, the complete variable domain reads GAGVSQSPRYKVTKRGQDVALRCDPISGHVSLYWYRQALGQGPEFLTYFNYEAQQDKSGLPNDRFSAERPEGSISTLTIQRTEQRDSAMYRCASSLGSYGGSTGELFFGEGSRLTVL.

In DNA form, the CDR3 reads TGTGCCACCAGCAGAGATAGGGGGACAGGGCTCACCGGGGAGCTGTTTTTT. Amino acids: CATSRDRGTGLTGELFF. This chain connects TRBV15 to TRBJ2-2, with TRBD1 matching over 9 bases. This CDR3 has 17 residues. The J segment lost 4 bases and the V segment lost 0 bases, leaving 6 bases of the junction unmatched. Looked up from germline, CDR1 is LNHNV and CDR2 is YYDKDF (reference sequence).

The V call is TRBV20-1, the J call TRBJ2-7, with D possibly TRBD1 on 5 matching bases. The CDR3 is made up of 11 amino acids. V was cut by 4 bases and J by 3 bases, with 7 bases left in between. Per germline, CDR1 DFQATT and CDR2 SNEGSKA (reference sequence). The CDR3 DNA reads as TGCAGTGCTATCGACAGCTACGAGCAGTACTTC. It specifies CSAIDSYEQYF.

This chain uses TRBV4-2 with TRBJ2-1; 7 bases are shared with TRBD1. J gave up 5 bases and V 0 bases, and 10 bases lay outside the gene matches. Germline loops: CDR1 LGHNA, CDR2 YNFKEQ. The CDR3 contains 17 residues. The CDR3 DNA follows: TGTGCCAGCAGCCAAGATGTCAGACAGGGCATCCACAATGAGCAGTTCTTC. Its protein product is CASSQDVRQGIHNEQFF.

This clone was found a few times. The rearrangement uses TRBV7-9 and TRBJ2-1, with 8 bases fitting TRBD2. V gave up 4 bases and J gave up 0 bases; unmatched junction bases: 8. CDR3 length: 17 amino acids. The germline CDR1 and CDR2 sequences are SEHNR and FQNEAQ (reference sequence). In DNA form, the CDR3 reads TGTGCCAGCAGCTCTACGTTAGCGGGACCCTCCTACAATGAGCAGTTCTTC. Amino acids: CASSSTLAGPSYNEQFF.

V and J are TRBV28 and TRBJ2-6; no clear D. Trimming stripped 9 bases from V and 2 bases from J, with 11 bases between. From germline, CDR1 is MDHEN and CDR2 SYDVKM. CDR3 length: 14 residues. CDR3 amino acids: CASGLDAGANVLTF. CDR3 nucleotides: TGTGCCAGTGGGCTAGATGCTGGGGCCAACGTCCTGACTTTC.

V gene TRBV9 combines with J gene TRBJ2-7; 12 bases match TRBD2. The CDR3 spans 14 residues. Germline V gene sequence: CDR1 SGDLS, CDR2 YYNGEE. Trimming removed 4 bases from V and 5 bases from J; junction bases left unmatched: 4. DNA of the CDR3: TGTGCCAGCAGCCCTAGCGGGAGGGGCCACGAGCAGTACTTC. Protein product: CASSPSGRGHEQYF.

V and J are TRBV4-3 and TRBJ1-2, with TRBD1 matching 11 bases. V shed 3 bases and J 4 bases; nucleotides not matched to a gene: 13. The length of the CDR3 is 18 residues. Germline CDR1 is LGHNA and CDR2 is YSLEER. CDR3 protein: CASSQETDRGRLFYGYTF. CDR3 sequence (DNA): TGCGCCAGCAGCCAGGAGACGGACAGGGGGCGCTTGTTCTATGGCTACACCTTC.

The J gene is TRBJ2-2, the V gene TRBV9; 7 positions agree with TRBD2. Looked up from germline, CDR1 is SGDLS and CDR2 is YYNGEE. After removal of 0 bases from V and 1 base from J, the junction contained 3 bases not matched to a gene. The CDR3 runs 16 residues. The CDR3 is CASSVGGRENTGELFF. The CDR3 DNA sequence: TGTGCCAGCAGCGTAGGTGGGAGGGAGAACACCGGGGAGCTGTTTTTT.

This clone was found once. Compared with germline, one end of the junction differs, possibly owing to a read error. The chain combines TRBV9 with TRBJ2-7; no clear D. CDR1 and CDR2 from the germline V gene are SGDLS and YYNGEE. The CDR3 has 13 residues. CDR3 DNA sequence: TGTGCCAGCAGCGTAGCTGGCTCCAACGAGCAGTACTTC. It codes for CASSVAGSNEQYF.

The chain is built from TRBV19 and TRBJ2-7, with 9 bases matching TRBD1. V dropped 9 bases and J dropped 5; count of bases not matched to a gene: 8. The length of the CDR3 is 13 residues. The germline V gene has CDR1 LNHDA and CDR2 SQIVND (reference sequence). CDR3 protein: CASRGQGSHEQYF. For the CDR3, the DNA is TGTGCCAGCAGAGGACAGGGGTCACACGAGCAGTACTTC.

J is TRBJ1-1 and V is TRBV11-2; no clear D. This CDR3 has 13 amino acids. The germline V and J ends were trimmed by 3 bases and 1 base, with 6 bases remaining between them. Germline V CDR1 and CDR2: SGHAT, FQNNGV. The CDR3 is CASSLGGNTEAFF. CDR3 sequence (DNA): TGTGCCAGCAGCTTGGGTGGGAACACTGAAGCTTTCTTT.

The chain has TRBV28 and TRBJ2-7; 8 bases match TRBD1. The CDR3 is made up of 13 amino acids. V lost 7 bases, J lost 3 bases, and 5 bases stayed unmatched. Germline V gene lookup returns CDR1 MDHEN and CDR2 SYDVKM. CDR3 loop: CASTPGTGYEQYF. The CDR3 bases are TGTGCCAGCACCCCAGGGACAGGCTACGAGCAGTACTTC.

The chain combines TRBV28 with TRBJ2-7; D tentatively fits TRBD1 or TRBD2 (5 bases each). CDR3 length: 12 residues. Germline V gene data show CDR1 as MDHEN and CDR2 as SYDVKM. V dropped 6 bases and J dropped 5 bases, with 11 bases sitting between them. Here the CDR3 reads CASSKRGDEQYF. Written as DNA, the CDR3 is TGTGCCAGCAGCAAAAGAGGGGACGAGCAGTACTTC.

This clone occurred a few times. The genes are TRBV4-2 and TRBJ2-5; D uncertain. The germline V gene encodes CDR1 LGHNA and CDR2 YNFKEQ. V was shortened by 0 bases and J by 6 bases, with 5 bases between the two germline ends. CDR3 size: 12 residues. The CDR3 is CASSQERQTQYF. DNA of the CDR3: TGTGCCAGCAGCCAAGAGAGGCAGACCCAGTACTTC.

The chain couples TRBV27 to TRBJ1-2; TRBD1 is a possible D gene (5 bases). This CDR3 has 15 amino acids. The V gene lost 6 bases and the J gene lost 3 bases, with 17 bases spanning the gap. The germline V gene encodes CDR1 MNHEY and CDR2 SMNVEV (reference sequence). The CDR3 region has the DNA TGTGCCAGCAGCTTCTTGGGCACCAGGGACTATGGCTACACCTTC. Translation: CASSFLGTRDYGYTF.

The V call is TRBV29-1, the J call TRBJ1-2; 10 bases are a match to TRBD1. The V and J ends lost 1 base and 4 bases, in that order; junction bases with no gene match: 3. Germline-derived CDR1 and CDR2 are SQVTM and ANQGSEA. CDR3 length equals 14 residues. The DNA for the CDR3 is TGCAGCGTTGAAGGACAGGGGGCTCGCTATGGCTACACCTTC. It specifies CSVEGQGARYGYTF.

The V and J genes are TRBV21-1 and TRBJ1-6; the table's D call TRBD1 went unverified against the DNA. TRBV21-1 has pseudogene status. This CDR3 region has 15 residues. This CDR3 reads CASRRPGTENSPLHF. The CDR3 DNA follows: TGTGCCAGCAGACGTCCCGGGACAGAGAATTCACCCCTCCACTTT.

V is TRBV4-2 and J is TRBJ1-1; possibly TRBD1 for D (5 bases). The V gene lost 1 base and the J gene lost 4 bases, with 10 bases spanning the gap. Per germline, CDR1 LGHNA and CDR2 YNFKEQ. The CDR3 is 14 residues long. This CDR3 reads CASSQGGVGTEAFF. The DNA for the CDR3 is TGTGCCAGCAGCCAAGGGGGGGTGGGCACTGAAGCTTTCTTT.

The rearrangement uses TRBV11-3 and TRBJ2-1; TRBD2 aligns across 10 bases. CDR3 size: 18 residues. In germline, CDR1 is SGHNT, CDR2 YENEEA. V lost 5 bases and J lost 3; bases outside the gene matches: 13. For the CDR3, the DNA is TGTGCCAGCAGCCCCGGCCCATTAGCGGGAGGCTACTACAATGAGCAGTTCTTC. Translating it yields CASSPGPLAGGYYNEQFF.